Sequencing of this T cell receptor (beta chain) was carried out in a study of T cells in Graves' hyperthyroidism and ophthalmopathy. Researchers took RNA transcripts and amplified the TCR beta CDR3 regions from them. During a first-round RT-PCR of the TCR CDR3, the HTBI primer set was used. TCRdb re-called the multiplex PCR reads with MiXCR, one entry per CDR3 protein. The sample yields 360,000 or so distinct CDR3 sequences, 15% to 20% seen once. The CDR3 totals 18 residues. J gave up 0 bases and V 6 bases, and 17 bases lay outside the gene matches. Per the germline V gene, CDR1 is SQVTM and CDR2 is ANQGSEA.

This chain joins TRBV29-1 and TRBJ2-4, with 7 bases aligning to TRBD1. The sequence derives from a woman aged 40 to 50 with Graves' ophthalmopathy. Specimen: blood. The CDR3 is CSVVTTTGTTLAKNIQYF. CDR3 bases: TGCAGCGTAGTGACCACGACAGGGACGACACTAGCCAAAAACATTCAGTACTTC.